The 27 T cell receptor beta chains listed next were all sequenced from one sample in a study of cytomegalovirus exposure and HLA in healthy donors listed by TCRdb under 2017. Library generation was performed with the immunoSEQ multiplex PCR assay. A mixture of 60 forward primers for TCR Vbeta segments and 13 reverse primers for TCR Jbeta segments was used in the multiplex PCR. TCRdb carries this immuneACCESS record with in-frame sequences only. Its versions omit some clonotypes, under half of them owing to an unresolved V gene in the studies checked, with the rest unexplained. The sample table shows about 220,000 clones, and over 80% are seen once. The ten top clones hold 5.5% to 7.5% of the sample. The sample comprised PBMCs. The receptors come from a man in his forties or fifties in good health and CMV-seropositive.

CDR3 bases: TGTGCCAGCAGTTCCTTGGGGCCCAGCAATCAGCCCCAGCATTTT. Its translation: CASSSLGPSNQPQHF. The chain employs TRBV7-8 and TRBJ1-5, with D perhaps TRBD1 (5 bases). V dropped 6 bases and J dropped 1 base, with 13 bases sitting between them. The CDR3 is 15 amino acids. Looked up from germline, CDR1 is SGHVS and CDR2 is FQNEAQ.

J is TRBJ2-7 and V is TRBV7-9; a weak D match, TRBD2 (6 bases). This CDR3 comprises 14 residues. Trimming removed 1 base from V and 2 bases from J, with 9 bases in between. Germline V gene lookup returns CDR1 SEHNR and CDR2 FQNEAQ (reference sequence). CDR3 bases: TGTGCCAGCAGCTTAGTGGGACTTACCTACGAGCAGTACTTC. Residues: CASSLVGLTYEQYF.

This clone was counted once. The chain's CDR3 is CASSTGGAGPYNEQFF. The CDR3 DNA reads as TGTGCCAGCAGCACGGGCGGGGCAGGGCCCTACAATGAGCAGTTCTTC. The chain couples TRBV5-6 to TRBJ2-1; the D gene is possibly TRBD2 (6 bases). V gave up 4 bases and J gave up 2 bases, with 16 bases separating them. The germline V gene has CDR1 SGHDT and CDR2 YYEEEE. The CDR3 runs to 16 residues.

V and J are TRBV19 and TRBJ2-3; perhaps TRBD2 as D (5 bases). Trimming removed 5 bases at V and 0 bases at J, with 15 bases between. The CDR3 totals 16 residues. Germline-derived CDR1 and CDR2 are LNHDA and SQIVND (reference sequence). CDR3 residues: CASSSRTRPSTDTQYF. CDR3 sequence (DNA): TGTGCCAGTAGTTCCCGGACTCGCCCTAGCACAGATACGCAGTATTTT.

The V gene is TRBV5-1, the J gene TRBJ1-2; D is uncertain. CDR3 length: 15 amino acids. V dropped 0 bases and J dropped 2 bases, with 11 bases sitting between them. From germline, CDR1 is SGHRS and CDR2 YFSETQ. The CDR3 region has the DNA TGCGCCAGCAGCTTGGCTCCGATTGAGAACTATGGCTACACCTTC. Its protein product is CASSLAPIENYGYTF. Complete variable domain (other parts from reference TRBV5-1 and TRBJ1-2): KAGVTQTPRYLIKTRGQQVTLSCSPISGHRSVSWYQQTPGQGLQFLFEYFSETQRNKGNFPGRFSGRQFSNSRSEMNVSTLELGDSALYLCASSLAPIENYGYTFGSGTRLTVV.

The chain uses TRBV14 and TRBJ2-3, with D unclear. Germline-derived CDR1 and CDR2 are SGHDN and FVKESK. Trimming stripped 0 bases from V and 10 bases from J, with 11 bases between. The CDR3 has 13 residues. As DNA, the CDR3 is TGTGCCAGCAGCCAAGATAGACGGCTAGCGCAGTATTTT. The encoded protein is CASSQDRRLAQYF.

The CDR3 is CASSVSRDNEQFF. In DNA, the CDR3 is TGTGCCAGCAGTGTTAGCAGGGACAATGAGCAGTTCTTC. This chain connects TRBV2 to TRBJ2-1, with D perhaps matching TRBD1 (5 bases). Germline V gene sequence: CDR1 SNHLY, CDR2 FYNNEI. The CDR3 extends over 13 amino acids. Trimming stripped 4 bases from V and 5 bases from J, with 9 bases between.

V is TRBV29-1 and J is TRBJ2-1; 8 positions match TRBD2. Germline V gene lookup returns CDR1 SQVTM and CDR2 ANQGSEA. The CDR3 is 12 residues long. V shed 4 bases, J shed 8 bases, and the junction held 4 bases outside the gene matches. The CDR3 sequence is CSVGRGGYEQFF. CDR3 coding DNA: TGCAGCGTTGGCCGGGGGGGCTATGAGCAGTTCTTC.

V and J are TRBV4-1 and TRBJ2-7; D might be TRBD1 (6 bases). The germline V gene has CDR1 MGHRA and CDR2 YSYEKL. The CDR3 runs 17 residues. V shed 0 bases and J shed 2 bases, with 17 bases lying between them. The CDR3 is CASSQETGAIRAYEQYF. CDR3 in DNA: TGCGCCAGCAGCCAAGAGACAGGCGCTATACGGGCCTACGAGCAGTACTTC.

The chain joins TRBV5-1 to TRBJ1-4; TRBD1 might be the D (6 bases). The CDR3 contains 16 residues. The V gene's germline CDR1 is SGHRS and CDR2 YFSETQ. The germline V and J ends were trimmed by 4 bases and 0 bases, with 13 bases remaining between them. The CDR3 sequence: CASSTGQSTTNEKLFF. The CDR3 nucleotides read TGCGCCAGCAGCACTGGACAGTCCACAACTAATGAAAAACTGTTTTTT.

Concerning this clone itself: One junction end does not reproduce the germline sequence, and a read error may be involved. CDR3 sequence: CASSKGTSGRGEDTQYF. CDR3 in DNA: TGTGCTAGCAGCAAAGGGACTAGCGGGAGAGGTGAGGATACGCAGTATTTT. This chain joins TRBV7-7 and TRBJ2-3; 14 positions agree with TRBD2. CDR1 and CDR2 from the germline V gene are SSHAT and FNYEAQ (reference sequence). The CDR3 has 17 residues.

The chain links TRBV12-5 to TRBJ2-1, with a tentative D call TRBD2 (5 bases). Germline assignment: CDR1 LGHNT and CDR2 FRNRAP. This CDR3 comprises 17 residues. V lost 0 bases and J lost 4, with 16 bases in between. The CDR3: CASGLVRGPPNYNEQFF. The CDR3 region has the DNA TGTGCTAGTGGTTTGGTGAGAGGGCCCCCAAATTACAATGAGCAGTTCTTC. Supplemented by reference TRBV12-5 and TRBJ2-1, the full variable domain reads DARVTQTPRHKVTEMGQEVTMRCQPILGHNTVFWYRQTMMQGLELLAYFRNRAPLDDSGMPKDRFSAEMPDATLATLKIQPSEPRDSAVYFCASGLVRGPPNYNEQFFGPGTRLTVL.

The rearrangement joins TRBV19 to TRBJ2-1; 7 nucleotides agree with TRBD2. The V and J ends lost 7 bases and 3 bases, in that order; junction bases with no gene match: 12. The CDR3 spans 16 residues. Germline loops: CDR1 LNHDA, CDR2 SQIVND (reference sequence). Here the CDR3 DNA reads TGTGCCAGTATCCTTACGGGCGGGAGTGGCTACAATGAGCAGTTCTTC. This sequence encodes CASILTGGSGYNEQFF.

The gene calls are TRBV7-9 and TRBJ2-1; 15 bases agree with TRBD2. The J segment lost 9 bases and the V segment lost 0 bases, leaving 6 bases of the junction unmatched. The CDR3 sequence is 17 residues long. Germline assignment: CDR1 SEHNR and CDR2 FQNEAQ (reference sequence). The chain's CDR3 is CASSLAMGLAGGSEQFF. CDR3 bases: TGTGCCAGCAGCTTAGCTATGGGACTAGCGGGAGGAAGTGAGCAGTTCTTC.

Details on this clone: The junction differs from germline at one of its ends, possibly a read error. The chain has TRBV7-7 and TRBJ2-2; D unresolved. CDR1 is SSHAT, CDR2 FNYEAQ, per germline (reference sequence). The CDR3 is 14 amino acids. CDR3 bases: TGTGCTAGCAGCCTACAGCTGAACACCGGGGAGCTGTTTTTT. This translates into CASSLQLNTGELFF. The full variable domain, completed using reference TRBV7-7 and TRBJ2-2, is GAGVSQSPRYKVTKRGQDVTLRCDPISSHATLYWYQQALGQGPEFLTYFNYEAQPDKSGLPSDRFSAERPEGSISTLTIQRTEQRDSAMYRCASSLQLNTGELFFGEGSRLTVL.

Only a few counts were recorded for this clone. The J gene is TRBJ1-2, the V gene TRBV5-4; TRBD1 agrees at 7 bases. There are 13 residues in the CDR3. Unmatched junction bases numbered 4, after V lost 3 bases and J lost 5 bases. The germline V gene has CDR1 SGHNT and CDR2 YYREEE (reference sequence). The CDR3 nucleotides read TGTGCCAGCAGCTCCGGGACAGAGTATGGCTACACCTTC. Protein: CASSSGTEYGYTF. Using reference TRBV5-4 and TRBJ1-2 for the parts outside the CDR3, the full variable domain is ETGVTQSPTHLIKTRGQQVTLRCSSQSGHNTVSWYQQALGQGPQFIFQYYREEENGRGNFPPRFSGLQFPNYSSELNVNALELDDSALYLCASSSGTEYGYTFGSGTRLTVV.

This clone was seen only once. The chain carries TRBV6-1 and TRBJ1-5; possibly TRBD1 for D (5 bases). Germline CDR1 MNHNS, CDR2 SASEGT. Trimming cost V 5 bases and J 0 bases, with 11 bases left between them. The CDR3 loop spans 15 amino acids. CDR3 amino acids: CASSPWGNSNQPQHF. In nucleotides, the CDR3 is TGTGCCAGCAGTCCGTGGGGCAATAGCAATCAGCCCCAGCATTTT.

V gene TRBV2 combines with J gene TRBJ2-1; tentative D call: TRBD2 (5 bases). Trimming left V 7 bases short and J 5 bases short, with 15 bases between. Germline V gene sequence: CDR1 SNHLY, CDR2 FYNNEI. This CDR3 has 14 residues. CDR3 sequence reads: CASIGWTGHNEQFF. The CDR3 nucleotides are TGTGCCAGCATTGGTTGGACTGGACACAATGAGCAGTTCTTC.

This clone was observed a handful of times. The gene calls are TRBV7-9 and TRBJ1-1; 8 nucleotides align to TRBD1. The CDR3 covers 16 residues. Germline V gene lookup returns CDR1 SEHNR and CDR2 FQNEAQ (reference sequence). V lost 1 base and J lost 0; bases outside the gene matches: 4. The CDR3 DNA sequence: TGTGCCAGCAGCTTAGGGACAGGGCCCATGAACACTGAAGCTTTCTTT. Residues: CASSLGTGPMNTEAFF.

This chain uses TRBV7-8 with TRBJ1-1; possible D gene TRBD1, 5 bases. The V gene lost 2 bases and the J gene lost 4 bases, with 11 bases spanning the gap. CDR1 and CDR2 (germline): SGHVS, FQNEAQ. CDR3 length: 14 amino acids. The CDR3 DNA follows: TGTGCCAGCAGCTTAAGTCAGGGAGGCACTGAAGCTTTCTTT. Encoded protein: CASSLSQGGTEAFF.

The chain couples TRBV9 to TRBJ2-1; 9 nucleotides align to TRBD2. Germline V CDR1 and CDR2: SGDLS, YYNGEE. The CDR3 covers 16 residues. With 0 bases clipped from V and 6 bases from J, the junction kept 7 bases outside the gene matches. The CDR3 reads CASSVGVSGSFNEQFF. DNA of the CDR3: TGTGCCAGCAGCGTAGGGGTTAGCGGGAGTTTCAATGAGCAGTTCTTC. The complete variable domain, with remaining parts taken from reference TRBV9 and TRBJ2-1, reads DSGVTQTPKHLITATGQRVTLRCSPRSGDLSVYWYQQSLDQGLQFLIQYYNGEERAKGNILERFSAQQFPDLHSELNLSSLELGDSALYFCASSVGVSGSFNEQFFGPGTRLTVL.

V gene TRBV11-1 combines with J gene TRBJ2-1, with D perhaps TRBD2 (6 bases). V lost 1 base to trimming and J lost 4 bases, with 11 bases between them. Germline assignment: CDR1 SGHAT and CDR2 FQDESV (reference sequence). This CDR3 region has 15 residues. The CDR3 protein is CASSLGLGVYNEQFF. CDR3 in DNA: TGTGCCAGCAGCTTAGGACTAGGGGTTTACAATGAGCAGTTCTTC.

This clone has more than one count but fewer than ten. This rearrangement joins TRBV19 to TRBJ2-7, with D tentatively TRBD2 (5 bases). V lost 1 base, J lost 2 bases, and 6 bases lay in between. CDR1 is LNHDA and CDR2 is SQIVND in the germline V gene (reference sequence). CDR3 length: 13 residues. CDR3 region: CASSIAGAYEQYF. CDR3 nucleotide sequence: TGTGCCAGTAGTATAGCCGGGGCCTACGAGCAGTACTTC.

CDR3 sequence reads: CSVDNRDRGTAEQFF. CDR3 nucleotides: TGCAGCGTCGATAACCGGGACAGGGGAACTGCTGAGCAGTTCTTC. J is TRBJ2-1 and V is TRBV29-1; 10 nucleotides agree with TRBD1. J lost 9 bases, V lost 6 bases, and 14 bases had no gene match. The CDR3 is made up of 15 amino acids. Looked up from germline, CDR1 is SQVTM and CDR2 is ANQGSEA.

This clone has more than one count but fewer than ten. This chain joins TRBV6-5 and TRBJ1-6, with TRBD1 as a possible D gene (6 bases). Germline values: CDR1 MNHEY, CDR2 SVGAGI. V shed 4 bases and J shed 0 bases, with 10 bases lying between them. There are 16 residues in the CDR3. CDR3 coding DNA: TGTGCCAGCAGTTCGACAGGAAACTCCTATAATTCACCCCTCCACTTT. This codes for CASSSTGNSYNSPLHF.

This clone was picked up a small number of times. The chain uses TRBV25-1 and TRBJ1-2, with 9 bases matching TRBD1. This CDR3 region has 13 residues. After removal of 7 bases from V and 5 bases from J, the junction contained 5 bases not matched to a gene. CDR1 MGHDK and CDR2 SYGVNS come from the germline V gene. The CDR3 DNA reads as TGTGCCAGCAAGCCCGGACAGGGGTATGGCTACACCTTC. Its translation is CASKPGQGYGYTF.

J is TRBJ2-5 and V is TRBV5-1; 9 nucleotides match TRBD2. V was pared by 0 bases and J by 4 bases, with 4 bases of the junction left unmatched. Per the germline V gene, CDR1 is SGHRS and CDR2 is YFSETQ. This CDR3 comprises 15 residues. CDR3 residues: CASSLVAGEVETQYF. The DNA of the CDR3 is TGCGCCAGCAGCTTGGTAGCGGGAGAGGTAGAGACCCAGTACTTC.